This T cell receptor beta chain is from a study of CD8+ T cells in alopecia areata. Study in general: It was oral tofacitinib, at 5 to 10 mg twice daily, that treated patients received. Whole-study results and caveats: Patients displayed less clarity in TCR sharing than mice, a finding possibly related to HLA. Compared with normal scalp, lesional scalp had higher clonality and more expanded CD8+ clones.

The CDR3 spans 11 residues. Germline V gives CDR1 GTSNPN, CDR2 SVGIG (reference sequence). This sample's treatment: oral pan-JAK inhibitor, 5-10 mg twice daily. As concerns this clone: Its cognate antigen is unknown.

In each case, RNA was isolated and then reverse transcribed into cDNA as the sequencing template. Some clones are missing from TCRdb's copy, which holds only in-frame ones; the method was immunoSEQ multiplex PCR. This sample has 110,000 or so clones, with less than 70% found just once. The TCR originated in a human donor with alopecia areata. The rearrangement links TRBV30 to TRBJ1-2; D perhaps matches TRBD1 (5 bases). The sample here was CD4+ T cells sorted from blood, taken at week 24, from a patient treated with tofacitinib. CDR3 sequence: CGTGTGDGYTF. DNA for the CDR3: TGTGGGACGGGCACAGGCGATGGCTACACCTTC.